The subject of this entry is one T cell receptor beta chain. Its target is not known. The data derive from a study of shared clonotypes between healthy human individuals. General study points: Estimated richness values were generally larger in naive subsets than in memory subsets. Clonotype sharing among donors was thought likely to change with sequencing depth.

This CDR3 has 13 amino acids. Germline assignment: CDR1 SGHDT and CDR2 YYEEEE. Trimming took 0 bases from V and 10 from J, leaving 11 bases between them. Naive CD8 cells, CD45RO-negative and positively selected for CCR7, excluded terminally differentiated effector memory CD45RA+ cells. TCRdb keeps only in-frame clones here, not all; method: immunoSEQ multiplex PCR. The sample lists millions of clones, about 92% occurring once. Sequencing was carried out using naive CD8+ T cells from PBMCs. The source is a man aged 18 to 30 in good health. Some clones in this sample may be carry-over from other donors' samples. The chain carries TRBV5-6 and TRBJ1-5, with D possibly being TRBD1 (5 bases). The chain's CDR3 is CASSLGGRAPQHF. The CDR3 DNA reads TGTGCCAGCAGCTTGGGTGGCAGGGCCCCCCAGCATTTT.